The sequence of this TCR beta chain was determined in a study of neurological immune-mediated disorders (dated by TCRdb to about 2019). At the level of the whole study: Among the approximately 35 multiple sclerosis patients, relapsing-remitting MS accounted for approximately 30 and secondary progressive MS accounted for 3. The cohort was made up of 68 subjects, consisting of about 15 HAM/TSP patients, some 34 multiple sclerosis patients and about 20 healthy controls. Peripheral blood TCR-beta repertoires from patients with HTLV-I-associated myelopathy (HAM/TSP), patients with multiple sclerosis, and healthy controls were compared in the study using UMI-based sequencing. The approximately 110 TCR-beta libraries included longitudinal samples, technical triplicates and paired sorted CD4+ and CD8+ T-cell subsets alongside PBMC samples.

Based on the germline V gene (reference sequence), the CDR1 and CDR2 sequences are DFQATT and SNEGSKA. V and J are trimmed by 5 bases and 4 bases, and the gene matches miss 9 bases of the junction. The cysteine opens and the phenylalanine closes a CDR3 of 14 amino acids. CDR3 DNA only is kept here, 42 bases in frame from base 1. cDNA was synthesized by template-switch 5'RACE using a primer with a 10-nucleotide random unique molecular identifier that tagged each TCR transcript. Each sequencing run produced over 180 million TCR-beta sequences covering 15-18 subjects. The RNeasy kit was used for extraction of total RNA. The KAPA Real-time Library Amplification kit was used to amplify TCR-beta VDJ regions with primers targeting the TCR constant region and the 5'RACE anchor. Sample indexes and Illumina adaptors were added in a first PCR, after which library yield was increased in a second PCR. After purification with Ampure beads, the TCR product of roughly 650 bp was size-selected on a 2% E-gel SizeSelection system. Before pooling, libraries had their quality checked on a Bioanalyzer, their concentration measured with Qubit, and their quantity determined with the Kapa Library Quantification kit. An Illumina HiSeq 2500 was used to sequence the libraries paired-end at 2 x 150 bp. To increase sequence diversity, roughly 23-30% phiX was spiked into each library pool. In the original analysis: The UMI-based MiGEC pipeline processed quality-filtered reads and removed over 85% of raw TCR sequences during error correction. IMGT germline references were used for aligning VDJ genes, and each clonotype was defined as a unique CDR3 amino acid sequence together with its V-J genes. VDJtools evaluated clonal expansion, Shannon diversity and CDR3 relatedness (CalcPairwiseDistances, ClusterSamples); CLCbio workbench built phylogenetic trees. Using coefficient-of-variation modelling across technical triplicates, the study counted a clone as expanded if it had at least 8 unique UMIs. TCRdb reprocessed the public reads (quality trimming at Q25 with fastp, clone calling with MiXCR) and kept in-frame beta chains. Entries are consolidated by CDR3 protein sequence, retaining the most common genes and DNA. The V and J calls here are based on TCRdb, not the publication. The sample profile shows around 60,000 distinct CDR3 sequences; roughly 3.5% of them were found once. In total, the top ten clones hold 7.1% of the sample.

Unsorted PBMC libraries were generated from 2 million PBMCs stored in RNAlater at -80 °C until RNA extraction. The multiple sclerosis patients were enrolled in a US clinical protocol that evaluated disease progression with magnetic resonance imaging. Peripheral blood was subjected to Ficoll-Hypaque density gradient centrifugation to isolate PBMCs, which were then cryopreserved in liquid nitrogen. The paper's findings and limits, for the study overall: Expanded clones from different subjects shared no identical CDR3 amino acid sequences, which suggests that TCR-beta repertoires were private in all groups. Phylogenetic analysis grouped repertoires from 18 of 34 MS patients into a cluster of related CDR3 sequences, suggesting a possible repertoire-level signature. The MS cluster was not associated with any clinical or MRI features, and the authors stated that larger cohorts are needed. TCR clonal expansion was greatest in HAM/TSP patients and smallest in MS patients, who ranked below even healthy controls.

This clonotype was seen many times. The antigen it binds to is not known. No much larger clone exists at a distance of one base, and base qualities are not known. Here the chain combines TRBV20-1 and TRBJ2-7, with TRBD1 identical over 9 junction bases. The sequenced material came from PBMCs. This sequence originates from an older woman with multiple sclerosis. CDR3 loop: CSAEGSGQGYEQYF. The nucleotides are TGCAGTGCTGAGGGTTCCGGACAGGGGTACGAGCAGTACTTC.